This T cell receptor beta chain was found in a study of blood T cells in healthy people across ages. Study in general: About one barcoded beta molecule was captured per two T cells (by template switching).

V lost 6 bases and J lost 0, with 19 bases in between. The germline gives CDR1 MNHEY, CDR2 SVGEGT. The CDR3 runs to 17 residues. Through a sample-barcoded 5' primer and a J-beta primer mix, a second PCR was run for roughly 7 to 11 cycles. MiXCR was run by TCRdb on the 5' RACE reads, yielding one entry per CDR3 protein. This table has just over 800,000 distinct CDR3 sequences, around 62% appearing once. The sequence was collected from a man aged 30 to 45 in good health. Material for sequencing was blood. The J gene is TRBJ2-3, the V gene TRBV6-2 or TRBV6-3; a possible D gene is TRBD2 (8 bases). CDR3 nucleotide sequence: TGTGCCAGCAGCTGGACTAGCAGGGGGACAAGCACAGATACGCAGTATTTT. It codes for CASSWTSRGTSTDTQYF.